The sample holds a few counts of the clone carrying this T cell receptor beta chain. CDR3 length equals 15 residues. The V and J ends lost 6 bases and 0 bases, in that order; junction bases with no gene match: 3. CDR1 and CDR2 (germline): MNHGY, SVAAGI. This sample was included in a study of response to subunit inactivated influenza vaccine. TCRdb called the RT-PCR reads again in MiXCR, with one record for every CDR3 protein. The sample gives more than 550,000 distinct CDR3 sequences, about 11% of which show up once; 9.5% to 11% is in the top ten. The sample was also reused in another study, on T cells expressing NK-cell markers. From that report: UMIs accompanied the 5'RACE template switching by which TCR beta cDNA was made. Seropositivity for HCMV was found in most of the eight sequenced donors, with one seronegative.

The chain joins TRBV6-9 to TRBJ2-3; 10 bases fit TRBD2. This TCR was sampled from a man in his fifties or sixties who received an inactivated influenza vaccine. The sample in question was PBMCs from blood, obtained on the day of vaccination. The CDR3 nucleotides are TGTGCCAGCAGCGGGGGACTAGCGAGCACAGATACGCAGTATTTT. Translation: CASSGGLASTDTQYF.